These 21 T cell receptor beta chains were sequenced from one sample in a study of blood T cell repertoires in COVID-19. Data came from immunoSEQ multiplex PCR; TCRdb stores just in-frame clones and leaves some out. The repertoire has some 290,000 clones, roughly nine tenths of them found once; the top ten carry approximately 2.9%. Input material: peripheral blood. The receptors originated from a woman aged 25 to 39 with COVID-19, enrolled during active disease.

This clone was observed a handful of times. J is TRBJ2-6 and V is TRBV6-1; unclear D gene. The V gene's germline CDR1 is MNHNS and CDR2 SASEGT. The germline V and J ends were trimmed by 2 bases and 0 bases, with 5 bases remaining between them. The CDR3 length is 15 residues. For the CDR3, the DNA is TGTGCCAGCAGTGAATCGGGCTCTGGGGCCAACGTCCTGACTTTC. Translation: CASSESGSGANVLTF.

The chain combines TRBV6-5 with TRBJ1-2; TRBD1 matches at 7 bases. The J segment lost 0 bases and the V segment lost 2 bases, leaving 0 bases of the junction unmatched. From germline, CDR1 is MNHEY and CDR2 SVGAGI. The CDR3 is made up of 14 amino acids. CDR3 amino acids: CASSYGTANYGYTF. CDR3 coding DNA: TGTGCCAGCAGTTACGGGACAGCTAACTATGGCTACACCTTC.

This clone was observed many times. The rearrangement uses TRBV28 and TRBJ1-2; D may be TRBD1 (5 bases). The germline CDR1 and CDR2 sequences are MDHEN and SYDVKM. Trimming shortened V by 8 bases and J by 6 bases, and 16 bases separated the two germline ends. The CDR3 consists of 13 residues. CDR3: CASFTAGRDGYTF. The CDR3 bases are TGTGCCAGCTTTACAGCAGGGCGAGATGGCTACACCTTC.

The genes are TRBV24-1 and TRBJ1-4; perhaps TRBD1 as D (5 bases). The CDR3 consists of 13 residues. V dropped 9 bases and J dropped 10 bases, with 17 bases sitting between them. Germline-derived CDR1 and CDR2 are KGHDR and SFDVKD. For the CDR3, the DNA is TGTGCCACCCAAGAAGACAGTTTCGGAAAACTGTTTTTT. It encodes CATQEDSFGKLFF.

The chain employs TRBV4-2 and TRBJ1-4, with 8 bases lining up with TRBD1. This CDR3 is built from 17 residues. The germline V gene encodes CDR1 LGHNA and CDR2 YNFKEQ. The junction had 5 bases not matched to a gene; V was cut back by 2 bases and J by 0 bases. CDR3: CASSQLTGVATNEKLFF. The CDR3 region has the DNA TGTGCCAGCAGCCAATTGACAGGGGTTGCAACTAATGAAAAACTGTTTTTT.

The chain couples TRBV30 to TRBJ2-3; TRBD2 matches 8 bases. Germline assignment: CDR1 GTSNPN and CDR2 SVGIG (reference sequence). This CDR3 has 16 residues. V gave up 0 bases and J gave up 5 bases; unmatched junction bases: 10. The CDR3: CAWSVLAGKIRDTQYF. CDR3 in DNA: TGTGCCTGGAGTGTTTTAGCGGGAAAGATACGAGATACGCAGTATTTT.

This rearrangement joins TRBV29-1 to TRBJ1-1; D is ambiguous. Trimming shortened V by 3 bases and J by 1 base, and 9 bases separated the two germline ends. This CDR3 is built from 13 residues. Germline values: CDR1 SQVTM, CDR2 ANQGSEA. The CDR3 nucleotides are TGCAGCGTTGACGCGCGGTGGAACACTGAAGCTTTCTTT. This gives the protein CSVDARWNTEAFF.

V and J are TRBV6-5 and TRBJ1-6; TRBD1 matches at 8 bases. The V gene's germline CDR1 is MNHEY and CDR2 SVGAGI. V trimming: 5 bases; J trimming: 4 bases; junction bases outside the gene matches: 4. This CDR3 spans 15 amino acids. CDR3 DNA: TGTGCCAGCAGTCGGGACAGGAATTATAATTCACCCCTCCACTTT. Encoded protein: CASSRDRNYNSPLHF.

The chain couples TRBV6-4 to TRBJ2-7; 11 nucleotides align to TRBD1. With V trimmed by 1 base and J by 4 bases, 6 bases remained unmatched. Germline CDR1 is MRHNA and CDR2 is SNTAGT. This CDR3 is 16 amino acids long. The CDR3 here is CASSDLDRGLRYEQYF. As DNA, the CDR3 is TGTGCCAGCAGTGACTTGGACAGGGGGCTCAGGTACGAGCAGTACTTC.

The rearrangement uses TRBV11-2 and TRBJ2-4; D not certain. CDR1 and CDR2 (germline): SGHAT, FQNNGV. Trimming pared 1 base from V and 0 bases from J, leaving 4 bases between. The CDR3 extends over 14 amino acids. Here the CDR3 reads CASSLAGAKNIQYF. Here the CDR3 DNA reads TGTGCCAGCAGCTTAGCGGGAGCCAAAAACATTCAGTACTTC.

This chain connects TRBV5-1 to TRBJ1-3; 8 bases match TRBD1. Per the germline V gene, CDR1 is SGHRS and CDR2 is YFSETQ. J was trimmed by 2 bases and V by 0 bases; bases with no gene match: 1. The CDR3 has 15 residues. The CDR3 DNA sequence: TGCGCCAGCAGCTTGGGGACAGGGCCTGGAAACACCATATATTTT. Translated: CASSLGTGPGNTIYF.

J is TRBJ1-1 and V is TRBV28; D might be TRBD1 (5 bases). This CDR3 is built from 15 residues. V lost 5 bases and J lost 3, with 16 bases in between. The germline V gene encodes CDR1 MDHEN and CDR2 SYDVKM. The CDR3 sequence is CASSSQWGGDTEAFF. The CDR3 DNA sequence: TGTGCCAGCAGTAGCCAGTGGGGGGGGGACACTGAAGCTTTCTTT.

This clone was picked up many times. The chain uses TRBV5-6 and TRBJ2-7, with a tentative D call TRBD1 (5 bases). The CDR3 sequence is 13 residues long. V was cut by 1 base and J by 0 bases, with 5 bases left in between. The germline CDR1 and CDR2 sequences are SGHDT and YYEEEE. The CDR3 region is CASSLTGSYEQYF. In DNA form, the CDR3 reads TGTGCCAGCAGCTTGACAGGCTCCTACGAGCAGTACTTC.

V gene TRBV5-4 combines with J gene TRBJ2-1; 7 nucleotides agree with TRBD2. V was clipped by 4 bases and J by 1 base; unmatched bases: 11. The CDR3 has 17 residues. The germline V gene encodes CDR1 SGHNT and CDR2 YYREEE (reference sequence). For the CDR3, the DNA is TGTGCCAGCAGCCACGCGTTTGGGGGGGGTTCCTACAATGAGCAGTTCTTC. As protein: CASSHAFGGGSYNEQFF.

V gene TRBV6-4 combines with J gene TRBJ1-2; 8 positions match TRBD1. The CDR3 has 13 residues. The germline V gene encodes CDR1 MRHNA and CDR2 SNTAGT. Trimming at V came to 5 bases and at J to 3 bases, leaving 2 bases not matched to a gene. The CDR3 DNA is TGTGCCAGCAGTCGGGGACAGGACTATGGCTACACCTTC. As protein: CASSRGQDYGYTF.

The chain has TRBV6-1 and TRBJ1-1, with D perhaps matching TRBD1 (6 bases). Trimming took 2 bases from V and 4 from J, leaving 11 bases between them. The germline V gene encodes CDR1 MNHNS and CDR2 SASEGT. CDR3 length: 14 amino acids. The CDR3 bases are TGTGCCAGCAGTGAAAGTAGAGGGGGCACTGAAGCTTTCTTT. As protein: CASSESRGGTEAFF.

The chain recombines TRBV28 with TRBJ1-2, with a weak D call TRBD1 (6 bases). This CDR3 region has 17 residues. CDR1 is MDHEN and CDR2 is SYDVKM in the germline V gene. The germline V and J ends were trimmed by 4 bases and 4 bases, with 22 bases remaining between them. CDR3 protein: CASSSPQILDSTYGYTF. CDR3 DNA sequence: TGTGCCAGCAGTTCCCCGCAAATATTGGACAGCACCTATGGCTACACCTTC.

The chain uses TRBV25-1 and TRBJ2-5, with 10 bases identical to TRBD1. The CDR3 length is 14 residues. Trimming cost V 8 bases and J 5 bases; bases outside gene matches: 8. In germline, CDR1 is MGHDK, CDR2 SYGVNS. CDR3 nucleotides: TGTGCCAGCGGGACGACAGGGGGCGCGGAGACCCAGTACTTC. It translates to CASGTTGGAETQYF.

The chain has TRBV6-4 and TRBJ1-2; 8 bases map to TRBD1. This CDR3 is built from 15 residues. The germline gives CDR1 MRHNA, CDR2 SNTAGT. V shed 6 bases, J shed 4 bases, and the junction held 10 bases outside the gene matches. The CDR3 sequence: CASSPGQGSLYGYTF. CDR3 in DNA: TGTGCCAGCAGCCCTGGACAGGGTAGTCTCTATGGCTACACCTTC.

This chain links TRBV28 with TRBJ2-1, with 11 bases lining up with TRBD2. The germline V gene encodes CDR1 MDHEN and CDR2 SYDVKM. The CDR3 totals 16 residues. V trimming: 4 bases; J trimming: 5 bases; junction bases outside the gene matches: 7. The CDR3 DNA reads as TGTGCCAGCAGTTGGACCGGACTAGCGGGCAACAATGAGCAGTTCTTC. This codes for CASSWTGLAGNNEQFF.

The chain has TRBV6-5 and TRBJ1-4, with D possibly matching TRBD1 (6 bases). This CDR3 has 14 amino acids. The V end was cut by 4 bases, the J end by 0 bases, with 6 bases between. The germline V gene encodes CDR1 MNHEY and CDR2 SVGAGI. The chain's CDR3 is CASSWTATNEKLFF. The CDR3 DNA sequence: TGTGCCAGCAGTTGGACAGCAACTAATGAAAAACTGTTTTTT.